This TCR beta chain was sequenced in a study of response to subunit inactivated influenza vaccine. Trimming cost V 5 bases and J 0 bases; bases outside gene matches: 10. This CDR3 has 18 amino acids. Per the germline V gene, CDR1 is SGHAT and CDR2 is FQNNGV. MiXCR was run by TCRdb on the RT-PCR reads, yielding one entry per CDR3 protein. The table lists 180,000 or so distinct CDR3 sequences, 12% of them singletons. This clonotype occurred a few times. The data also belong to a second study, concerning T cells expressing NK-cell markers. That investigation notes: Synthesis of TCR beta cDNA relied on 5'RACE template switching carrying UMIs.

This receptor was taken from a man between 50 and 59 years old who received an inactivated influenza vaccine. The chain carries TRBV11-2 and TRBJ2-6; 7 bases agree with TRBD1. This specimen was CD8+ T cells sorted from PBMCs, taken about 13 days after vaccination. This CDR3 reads CASSDLAGGYSGANVLTF. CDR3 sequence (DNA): TGTGCCAGCAGCGATCTAGCAGGGGGTTACTCTGGGGCCAACGTCCTGACTTTC.